In its sample, the clone carrying this TCR beta chain was seen a few times. Its antigen is as yet unknown. MiXCR, run by TCRdb on the reads, gives a single entry per CDR3 protein. This sample yields hundreds of thousands of distinct CDR3 sequences, of which approximately 8.9% are seen a single time; around 2.6% belongs to the top ten. The data stem from a study of T cell repertoires in cytomegalovirus infection. Study in general: In public TCR beta signatures, there were indications of both CMV infection and matching HLA type. Study-level points and caveats: Clonotype analysis showed dominance of the ex vivo response by HLA-C-restricted CMV-specific TCR beta clonotypes. Carriers of CMV and the relevant HLA type were discriminated by public TCR beta frequency.

CDR1 and CDR2 from the germline V gene are LGHDT and YNNKEL (reference sequence). This CDR3 spans 12 amino acids. Deletions cut 2 bases from V and 10 bases from J, with 11 bases between. The specimen sequenced was PBMCs. The sequence derives from a human donor in good health (CMV status not recorded). Some clones in this sample may be carry-over from other donors' samples. The J gene is TRBJ1-1, the V gene TRBV3-1; tentatively, D is TRBD1 (5 bases). The CDR3 loop is CASSQNGGTAFF. The DNA for the CDR3 is TGTGCCAGCAGCCAAAACGGGGGGACAGCTTTCTTT.